Listed below are T cell receptor beta chains from one sample, sequenced in a study of Tregs in tolerant kidney transplant recipients. These receptors' antigens are unknown. Assay used: immunoSEQ multiplex PCR; TCRdb lists only in-frame clones, some missing. Among roughly 20,000 clones listed, under 70% were seen once. Sequencing was performed on Tregs from blood cultured with allogeneic cells. These receptors were collected from a human donor in good health. CDR3s leave out the opening cysteine and the closing phenylalanine or tryptophan.

TRBV7-2	TRBJ1-3	ASSRQTGLGENTIY
TRBV5-1	TRBJ1-1	ASSLGWTNTEAF
TRBV30	TRBJ1-1	AWSVIRRNTEAF
TRBV7-9	TRBJ2-2	ASSLRGVAGELF
TRBV5-1	TRBJ2-5	ASSFQETQY
TRBV5-1	TRBJ2-5	ASSLGTLFSQETQY
TRBV5-4	TRBJ2-3	ASMKPGLAGGV
TRBV6-5	TRBJ1-5	ASSYSIDSNQPQH
TRBV19	TRBJ2-4	ASSRQGGAKNIQY
TRBV21-1	TRBJ2-3	ASSPGTDTDTQY
TRBV9	TRBJ2-2	ASSVVASGVGGELF
TRBV7-8	TRBJ2-1	ASSFFRVGRGYNEQF
TRBV5-4	TRBJ2-1	ASSLGLAAEQF
TRBV6-5	TRBJ2-7	ASSAGQPYEQY
TRBV18	TRBJ1-1	ASSPNLGTEAF
TRBV7-2	TRBJ2-5	ASSLAGTSIETQY
TRBV29-1	TRBJ1-1	SVDRARVRGNTEAF
TRBV6-5	TRBJ2-7	ASSYLAEQY
TRBV5-1	TRBJ2-1	ASSGQGSYNEQF
TRBV30	TRBJ2-5	AWSVGRIGTQY
TRBV10-3	TRBJ1-1	AISGGQGLVDTEAF
TRBV5-1	TRBJ1-1	ASSFDSGGEKAF
TRBV10-3	TRBJ2-7	AIRTGTAPYEQY
TRBV14	TRBJ2-1	ASSTQRGVEQF
TRBV7-9	TRBJ2-5	ASSPRTGQETQY
TRBV4-2	TRBJ1-4	ASSQVAGLLEKLF
TRBV19	TRBJ2-3	ASRDRGTDTQY
TRBV27	TRBJ1-2	ASRPRQSYGYT
TRBV19	TRBJ1-5	ASSTPTGKGGNQPQH
TRBV5-1	TRBJ1-2	ASSPTDRGYGYT
TRBV10-1	TRBJ2-3	ASSEGGTDTQY
TRBV11-1	TRBJ2-7	ASSPGFYEQY
TRBV18	TRBJ1-1	ASSPRQLNTEAF
TRBV7-9	TRBJ2-3	ASSTEGSDTQY
TRBV27	TRBJ2-1	ASSYKPLVLYNEQF
TRBV7-6	TRBJ2-1	ASSWTSGGYNEQF
TRBV30	TRBJ1-2	AWSQTAVNYGYT
TRBV5-1	TRBJ2-5	ASSLGSGVETQY
TRBV6-5	TRBJ1-6	ASSYSLVAYNSPLH
TRBV30	TRBJ2-6	AWSVRGIISGANVLT
TRBV7-6	TRBJ1-5	ASSSVRGPP
TRBV27	TRBJ2-7	ASTARDRGIYEQY
TRBV6-1	TRBJ1-2	ASSEERGYGYT
TRBV5-1	TRBJ2-7	ASSLMGTSFPYEQY
TRBV6-1	TRBJ1-6	ASTPGQGYSPLH
TRBV11-2	TRBJ1-3	ASSLDPGLGNTIY
TRBV29-1	TRBJ2-2	SVENRVTGELF
TRBV2	TRBJ1-5	ASRNNGQPNQPQH
TRBV2	TRBJ2-2	SGGLNTGELF
TRBV11-2	TRBJ2-4	ASSLEYGTSYKNIQY
TRBV4-1	TRBJ2-5	ASSQEAGTTQY
TRBV6-4	TRBJ1-5	ASSDSQQVSNQPQH